This T cell receptor beta chain came from a study of shared clonotypes between healthy human individuals. Study-level points and caveats: Richness estimates generally favored naive over memory subsets.

Some 30,000 T cell genomes, or roughly 200 ng DNA, went into the sorted-subset replicate PCRs. Measured with immunoSEQ multiplex PCR; TCRdb has only the in-frame clones, and not every one. The sample yields around 1.6 million clones, 95% to 99% seen once. The J segment lost 5 bases and the V segment lost 5 bases, leaving 8 bases of the junction unmatched. There are 15 residues in the CDR3. Germline CDR1 reads SEHNR; CDR2 reads FQNEAQ (reference sequence). To note about this clone: No antigen is known for it.

CD4+ cells underwent separation, giving CD45RA+ naive and CD45RA-negative memory subsets. Source material: naive CD4+ T cells sorted from blood. Subset given: CD45RA+ positively selected. The genes are TRBV7-9 and TRBJ1-1; 10 bases line up with TRBD1. The receptor was derived from a man aged 25 to 40 in good health. In nucleotides, the CDR3 is TGTGCCAGCAGCCATTACCGGGACAGGGGTACTGAAGCTTTCTTT. Its translation is CASSHYRDRGTEAFF.